This passage covers 26 T cell receptor beta chains from one sample sequenced in a study of blood T cell repertoires in COVID-19 (TCRdb year 2020). Libraries came from the immunoSEQ multiplex PCR assay. This is the immuneACCESS table as TCRdb keeps it, with only in-frame sequences that have V and J called. A part of the clones is gone; compared with another copy, unresolved V genes explain less than half, and the rest is unexplained. Here the sample has tens of thousands of clones; 65% to 85% occur a single time. Around 6.5% of the sample is held by the ten biggest clonotypes. Sequencing used peripheral blood. The receptors were gathered from a human donor in a cohort sampled during active COVID-19.

This clone showed up just once. The CDR3 reads CASSNQGAETQYF. The CDR3, as DNA: TGTGCCAGTAGTAATCAGGGCGCGGAGACCCAGTACTTC. V gene TRBV19 combines with J gene TRBJ2-5; possibly TRBD1 for D (5 bases). Germline lookup yields CDR1 LNHDA and CDR2 SQIVND (reference sequence). Trimming cost V 4 bases and J 5 bases, with 11 bases left between them. The CDR3 extends over 13 amino acids.

CDR3: CASSPPGLAGARTDTQYF. For the CDR3, the DNA is TGTGCCAGCAGCCCGCCGGGACTAGCGGGGGCCCGCACAGATACGCAGTATTTT. This chain joins TRBV3-1 (or the pseudogene TRBV3-2) and TRBJ2-3, with 14 bases lining up with TRBD2. This CDR3 is built from 18 residues. With V trimmed by 4 bases and J by 1 base, 7 bases remained unmatched. Germline CDR1 is LGHDT and CDR2 is YNNKEL (reference sequence).

The sample holds one count of this clone. The chain is built from TRBV12-5 and TRBJ2-5; 8 bases agree with TRBD1. The junction had 8 bases not matched to a gene; V was cut back by 6 bases and J by 5 bases. This CDR3 is built from 14 residues. Germline CDR1 reads LGHNT; CDR2 reads FRNRAP. This CDR3 is CASGSGQGGETQYF. The CDR3 DNA follows: TGTGCTAGTGGCTCTGGACAGGGTGGGGAGACCCAGTACTTC. The full variable domain, completed using reference TRBV12-5 and TRBJ2-5, is DARVTQTPRHKVTEMGQEVTMRCQPILGHNTVFWYRQTMMQGLELLAYFRNRAPLDDSGMPKDRFSAEMPDATLATLKIQPSEPRDSAVYFCASGSGQGGETQYFGPGTRLLVL.

V usage is TRBV5-5 and J usage is TRBJ2-7; a possible D gene is TRBD1 (6 bases). The CDR3 has 15 amino acids. Germline lookup yields CDR1 SGHKS and CDR2 YYEKEE (reference sequence). Trimming took off 4 bases at V and 2 bases at J, with 16 bases between the two ends. The CDR3 sequence is CASSLRTERAYEQYF. The CDR3 nucleotides read TGTGCCAGCAGCCTCAGGACAGAAAGAGCCTACGAGCAGTACTTC.

The chain uses TRBV9 and TRBJ2-1, with TRBD2 identical over 15 bases. Trimming removed 3 bases from V and 10 bases from J; junction bases left unmatched: 8. Per germline, CDR1 SGDLS and CDR2 YYNGEE. There are 16 residues in the CDR3. CDR3 protein: CASSARGLAGGGEQFF. CDR3 DNA sequence: TGTGCCAGCAGCGCCCGAGGACTAGCGGGAGGGGGGGAGCAGTTCTTC.

This clone was observed once. V usage is TRBV6-5 and J usage is TRBJ2-3; 10 nucleotides agree with TRBD1. CDR1 and CDR2 (germline): MNHEY, SVGAGI. V lost 0 bases to trimming and J lost 4 bases; unmatched junction nucleotides: 4. The CDR3 consists of 16 residues. The CDR3 protein is CASSYSGTGEADTQYF. DNA for the CDR3: TGTGCCAGCAGTTACTCCGGGACAGGGGAGGCAGATACGCAGTATTTT.

The chain is built from TRBV7-8 and TRBJ2-7; TRBD1 matches 11 bases. The CDR3 covers 15 residues. Germline CDR1 SGHVS, CDR2 FQNEAQ. The V and J ends lost 5 bases and 3 bases, in that order; junction bases with no gene match: 6. The CDR3 loop is CASSTLGTGGYEQYF. The CDR3 DNA sequence: TGTGCCAGCAGCACTCTGGGGACAGGGGGCTACGAGCAGTACTTC. The whole variable domain, filled in from reference TRBV7-8 and TRBJ2-7, reads GAGVSQSPRYKVAKRGQDVALRCDPISGHVSLFWYQQALGQGPEFLTYFQNEAQLDKSGLPSDRFFAERPEGSVSTLKIQRTQQEDSAVYLCASSTLGTGGYEQYFGPGTRLTVT.

This rearrangement joins TRBV5-1 to TRBJ2-5; TRBD1 matches 11 bases. The trim removed 4 bases at V and 5 bases at J, leaving 7 bases unmatched. The CDR3 loop spans 15 amino acids. Germline V lookup: CDR1 SGHRS, CDR2 YFSETQ. The CDR3 loop reads CASSAGTGGSETQYF. CDR3 coding DNA: TGCGCCAGCAGCGCCGGGACAGGGGGTTCGGAGACCCAGTACTTC.

V and J are TRBV19 and TRBJ1-1; a weak D match, TRBD1 (6 bases). The CDR3 is made up of 14 amino acids. The V gene lost 7 bases and the J gene lost 7 bases, with 19 bases spanning the gap. Germline CDR1 and CDR2: LNHDA and SQIVND (reference sequence). CDR3 residues: CASKEGGWWDEAFF. The CDR3 DNA is TGTGCCAGTAAGGAAGGGGGATGGTGGGATGAAGCTTTCTTT.

The rearrangement links TRBV4-1 to TRBJ1-6; D unresolved. Trimming took 0 bases from V and 4 from J, leaving 4 bases between them. This CDR3 has 14 residues. Germline loops: CDR1 MGHRA, CDR2 YSYEKL. CDR3 nucleotide sequence: TGCGCCAGCAGCCAAGAGAGGTATAATTCACCCCTCCACTTT. It specifies CASSQERYNSPLHF.

This clone was detected only a few times. The CDR3 here is CASSDETGAFGDYEQYF. CDR3 nucleotides: TGTGCCAGCAGCGATGAGACAGGGGCCTTTGGGGACTACGAGCAGTACTTC. This sequence joins TRBV5-4 and TRBJ2-7, with 8 bases lining up with TRBD1. Per germline, CDR1 SGHNT and CDR2 YYREEE (reference sequence). The CDR3 extends over 17 amino acids. The V and J ends lost 4 bases and 3 bases, in that order; junction bases with no gene match: 15.

The CDR3: CASSPLAQTNSPLHF. CDR3 sequence (DNA): TGTGCCAGCAGCCCCCTGGCACAAACCAATTCACCCCTCCACTTT. The genes are TRBV11-2 and TRBJ1-6, with D unresolved. Per the germline V gene, CDR1 is SGHAT and CDR2 is FQNNGV. Trimming took off 5 bases at V and 7 bases at J, with 15 bases between the two ends. This CDR3 has 15 residues.

The chain combines TRBV13 with TRBJ2-2; 8 positions match TRBD1. The junction had 11 bases not matched to a gene; V was cut back by 3 bases and J by 2 bases. Per germline, CDR1 PRHDT and CDR2 FYEKMQ (reference sequence). This CDR3 is built from 18 residues. CDR3 DNA sequence: TGTGCCAGCAGCTTCCCGCAACAGGGGGGCTATAACACCGGGGAGCTGTTTTTT. Protein: CASSFPQQGGYNTGELFF.

The chain couples TRBV7-8 to TRBJ1-1; 11 positions agree with TRBD1. Germline CDR1 and CDR2: SGHVS and FQNEAQ. The CDR3 consists of 14 residues. J was trimmed by 5 bases and V by 5 bases; bases with no gene match: 4. The CDR3 spells CASSKGTGGTEAFF. The CDR3 nucleotides read TGTGCCAGCAGCAAAGGGACAGGGGGGACTGAAGCTTTCTTT.

The V and J genes are TRBV6-5 and TRBJ2-5; no reliable D call. This CDR3 region has 13 residues. The ends were cut back, 2 bases at V and 0 bases at J, with 4 bases in the middle. The germline V gene has CDR1 MNHEY and CDR2 SVGAGI. DNA for the CDR3: TGTGCCAGCAGTTACAGCGACCAAGAGACCCAGTACTTC. Translating gives CASSYSDQETQYF.

The chain combines TRBV7-2 with TRBJ1-5; no reliable D call. CDR3 length equals 14 residues. Germline assignment: CDR1 SGHTA and CDR2 FQGNSA. Trimming removed 1 base at V and 4 bases at J, with 8 bases between. In DNA form, the CDR3 reads TGTGCCAGCAGCTTAGGACACCAGAATCAGCCCCAGCATTTT. Its translation is CASSLGHQNQPQHF.

CDR3 sequence reads: CASSQDKWTSGGAETQYF. CDR3 DNA sequence: TGTGCCAGCAGCCAAGATAAATGGACTAGCGGGGGGGCTGAGACCCAGTACTTC. The J gene is TRBJ2-5, the V gene TRBV3-1 (or the pseudogene TRBV3-2), with TRBD2 matching 15 bases. The CDR3 has 18 amino acids. CDR1 is LGHDT and CDR2 is YNNKEL in the germline V gene (reference sequence). With 0 bases clipped from V and 5 bases from J, the junction kept 7 bases outside the gene matches.

This clone has only a few counts. The chain couples TRBV20-1 to TRBJ2-7, with a weak D call TRBD1 (5 bases). This CDR3 is built from 11 residues. The V and J ends lost 1 base and 6 bases respectively, with 7 bases between them. CDR1 is DFQATT, CDR2 SNEGSKA, per germline (reference sequence). The CDR3 DNA follows: TGCAGTGCTAGAGCAGGGTTCGAGCAGTACTTC. As protein: CSARAGFEQYF.

On this clone itself: One end of the junction fails to match germline, which may point to a read error. The CDR3 DNA is TGTGCAAGCACGGGTGCGGGCGTCCAAGAGACCCAGTACTTC. It is translated as CASTGAGVQETQYF. V and J are TRBV2 and TRBJ2-5, with D possibly matching TRBD2 (5 bases). The CDR3 runs to 14 residues. In germline, CDR1 is SNHLY, CDR2 FYNNEI. Variable domain in full (rest from reference TRBV2 and TRBJ2-5): EPEVTQTPSHQVTQMGQEVILRCVPISNHLYFYWYRQILGQKVEFLVSFYNNEISEKSEIFDDQFSVERPDGSNFTLKIRSTKLEDSAMYFCASTGAGVQETQYFGPGTRLLVL.

J is TRBJ2-5 and V is TRBV18, with D possibly TRBD1 on 6 matching bases. Germline CDR1 and CDR2: KGHSH and LQKENI. Between the trimmed V and J ends, which lost 3 bases and 5 bases, there was a span of 10 bases. The CDR3 is 13 amino acids. The CDR3 spells CASSPGAGETQYF. The CDR3 DNA reads as TGTGCCAGCTCACCGGGGGCAGGGGAGACCCAGTACTTC.

The chain recombines TRBV4-1 with TRBJ2-3, with 7 bases that match TRBD2. From germline, CDR1 is MGHRA and CDR2 YSYEKL. The V gene end was trimmed by 4 bases and the J gene end by 2 bases; junction bases not matched to a gene: 9. CDR3 length equals 16 residues. Here the CDR3 DNA reads TGCGCCAGCAGCCCACTTAGCGGGTCCTACACAGATACGCAGTATTTT. Translated: CASSPLSGSYTDTQYF.

The CDR3 reads CATTRERSYNEQFF. CDR3 coding DNA: TGTGCCACCACCCGGGAAAGATCCTACAATGAGCAGTTCTTC. The gene calls are TRBV2 and TRBJ2-1, with D maybe TRBD2 (5 bases). The germline V gene has CDR1 SNHLY and CDR2 FYNNEI. The CDR3 has 14 amino acids. Trimming took off 10 bases at V and 1 base at J, with 14 bases between the two ends.

The chain couples TRBV18 to TRBJ1-4; D might be TRBD1 (5 bases). The CDR3 runs to 16 residues. V gave up 1 base and J gave up 1 base, with 10 bases separating them. Germline lookup yields CDR1 KGHSH and CDR2 LQKENI. In DNA, the CDR3 is TGTGCCAGCTCACCACTCTCGACAGTAACTAATGAAAAACTGTTTTTT. It translates to CASSPLSTVTNEKLFF.

V gene TRBV7-2 combines with J gene TRBJ1-1; D is undetermined. Germline values: CDR1 SGHTA, CDR2 FQGNSA. Trimming shortened V by 1 base and J by 3 bases, and 9 bases separated the two germline ends. The CDR3 extends over 14 amino acids. CDR3 amino acids: CASSLVFADTEAFF. The CDR3 coding sequence is TGTGCCAGCAGCTTAGTCTTTGCGGACACTGAAGCTTTCTTT.

The V call is TRBV5-4, the J call TRBJ1-2; weak D call: TRBD1 (5 bases). CDR1 and CDR2 (germline): SGHNT, YYREEE (reference sequence). Trimming left V 3 bases short and J 4 bases short, with 16 bases between. The length of the CDR3 is 15 residues. The CDR3 loop is CASSSTAYTLYGYTF. CDR3 in DNA: TGTGCCAGCAGCTCGACAGCCTATACCCTCTATGGCTACACCTTC.

The chain has TRBV18 and TRBJ1-1, with TRBD1 as a possible D gene (6 bases). Germline assignment: CDR1 KGHSH and CDR2 LQKENI. This CDR3 has 14 amino acids. V lost 5 bases and J lost 5, with 15 bases in between. The CDR3 reads CASSVDSTVTEAFF. CDR3 DNA: TGTGCCAGCTCAGTGGACAGTACCGTTACTGAAGCTTTCTTT.